This T cell receptor (beta chain) was documented in a study of beta chain features in type 1 diabetes (dated 2018 in TCRdb). At the level of the whole study: Mean age, gender distribution, total cell number and subset yield were not different between patients and healthy donors. Regulatory and stem cell-like memory subsets were obtained from only 8 patients and roughly eight healthy donors, while naive and central memory subsets were obtained from all 28 donors. The study compared TCRB repertoires of sorted circulating CD4+ T cell subsets between recently diagnosed type 1 diabetes patients and matched healthy donors. A total of roughly 99,000,000 sorted cells were examined across all samples, and the number of cells per subset was strongly correlated with RNA yield. What the work shows at the level of the full study, not this receptor alone: Naive, central memory and regulatory TCRB repertoires appeared more similar among patients than among healthy donors. Shorter templates might have been favored by PCR, but patient and control samples were amplified and corrected together, so both groups would have been affected equally by any skew. Type 1 diabetes patients showed a moderate but significant shortening of TCRB CDR3 length in all four CD4+ subsets. HLA sub-analyses involved small numbers of individuals, so any influence of HLA type on TCRB rearrangement remained unresolved. Because cDNA rather than genomic DNA was sequenced, highly expressing activated cells could have been over-represented, although no difference in activation and CD3 levels was found between groups. At VDJ recombination sites, patients with type 1 diabetes made fewer insertions and deleted more nucleotides, a pattern implying thymic rearrangement abnormalities.

From each donor, a single peripheral blood sample of roughly 0.11 L on average was drawn into heparinised tubes. A BD FACSAria II was used to sort naive, central memory, regulatory and stem cell-like memory CD4+ T cells with a panel that included CD45RO, CCR7, CD25, CD127, CD95 and CD27. Purity was above 95% for every sorted population. Right away, PBMCs were isolated by Lymphoprep density gradient centrifugation and were stained directly, with no culture step. To minimize batch effects, samples were stained and sorted in pairs, one healthy donor with one patient per experiment. Concerning this clone itself: Its antigen is not yet known. Qualities for individual bases were not recorded, and no much larger clone is one base off.

The High Capacity cDNA Reverse Transcription Kit was used to reverse transcribe all of the isolated RNA, meaning that expressed TCRB transcripts were what got sequenced. Deep immunoSEQ sequencing was applied to naive, central memory and regulatory T cell samples, giving an average of approximately 3.8 million total reads per sample. Sorted cells were lysed in RLT buffer and RNA was extracted with DNase-treated RNeasy Micro or Mini kits, depending on cell number. Each cell subset was processed on its own to prevent cross-contamination, while patient and healthy donor samples were processed together. The immunoSEQ multiplex PCR was used to amplify TCRB sequences from cDNA, generating 87-bp fragments that spanned the CDR3 region. Sequencing of the amplicons was performed on the Illumina HiSeq platform. Regarding the original processing steps: PCR bias was corrected computationally using synthetic template baselines, and reads within Hamming distance 2 were collapsed, with unmergeable singletons discarded. Reads were aligned to IMGT to assign V, D and J genes, CDR3 length, and insertions or deletions at six rearrangement sites. Within each subset, clonotype counts were normalized to sorted cell number, after which true diversity and Gini coefficients were computed with the tcR R package. Repertoire sharing was quantified using the overlap coefficient calculated on TCRB nucleotide sequences. Out-of-frame TCRB sequences from naive cells were analyzed as a proxy for the pre-selection repertoire. What TCRdb holds here is the immuneACCESS table cut down to in-frame rearrangements. Part of the clones is not present; checked against another copy, under half of the missing clones reflect an unresolved V gene, and the others are unexplained. V, J and clone size are taken as reported in that table, and D and trimming were inferred from the DNA itself. The sample table shows roughly 500,000 clones, and about an eighth are seen once. The biggest ten clones account for approximately 0.05% of the sample.

Specimen: naive CD4+ T cells from blood. Explained via the paper, the cell subset or site label denotes: true naive CD4+ T cells. This clonotype originated in a woman younger than 30 in good health.

The DNA sequence follows: TGCGCCAGCAGCGTGGACAGGGCTGATCAGCCCCAGCATTTT. Translated, this is CASSVDRADQPQHF. The chain joins TRBV5-1 to TRBJ1-5; the junction holds 8 bases that match TRBD1. Taken from the germline V gene, the CDR1 and CDR2 loops are SGHRS and YFSETQ. Trimming removed 4 bases from V and 5 bases from J; the gene matches leave 5 bases unexplained. Measured from the cysteine to the phenylalanine, the CDR3 is 14 residues long. Of all the DNA, just the CDR3 is kept, 42 bases in frame from base 1. This CDR3, with the reference TRBV5-1 and TRBJ1-5 proteins standing in past its ends, gives the full variable domain KAGVTQTPRYLIKTRGQQVTLSCSPISGHRSVSWYQQTPGQGLQFLFEYFSETQRNKGNFPGRFSGRQFSNSRSEMNVSTLELGDSALYLCASSVDRADQPQHFGDGTRLSIL.